This TCR beta chain came from a study of CXCR3-negative and CXCR3-positive naive CD8 T cells. CDR1 is MDHEN, CDR2 SYDVKM, per germline. The CDR3 totals 14 residues. TRB cDNA was prepared as libraries by UMI-labeled 5' RACE. Following a re-call of the 5' RACE reads, TCRdb has one entry per CDR3 protein and lacks DNA. This sample's table reports 45,000 to 65,000 distinct CDR3 sequences. The chain combines TRBV28 with TRBJ1-2. Material for sequencing was naive CXCR3- CD8+ T cells from blood. Regarding subset: CD45RO-CCR7+CD27+CD95- naive CD8+ T cells lacking CXCR3 (TNR3-). The origin of this receptor is a human donor in good health. Some clones in this sample may be carry-over from other donors' samples. This CDR3 reads CASSLADTYHGYTF.